Shown below are 20 T cell receptor beta chains from a single sample sequenced in a study of cytomegalovirus exposure and HLA in healthy donors (dated by TCRdb to 2016 to 2017). Libraries were built with the immunoSEQ multiplex PCR assay. A mixture of 60 forward primers for TCR Vbeta segments and 13 reverse primers for TCR Jbeta segments was used in the multiplex PCR. TCRdb retrieved this table from immuneACCESS and kept in-frame rearrangements only. Not all clones are present; in checked studies, unresolved V genes account for under half, and no reason is known for the remainder. This sample is represented by roughly 86,000 clones; over 55% of them were singletons. The top ten clonotypes cover around a fifth of the sample. The specimen was PBMCs. The source is a woman in her forties or fifties in good health and CMV-seropositive.

The chain carries TRBV7-6 and TRBJ2-6; 12 bases are a match to TRBD1. J gave up 3 bases and V 5 bases, and 8 bases lay outside the gene matches. The CDR3 has 18 residues. Germline CDR1 is SGHVS and CDR2 is FNYEAQ. The CDR3 region is CASSHGGTGGNGANVLTF. In DNA form, the CDR3 reads TGTGCCAGCAGCCATGGGGGGACAGGGGGCAATGGGGCCAACGTCCTGACTTTC.

The V and J genes are TRBV11-2 and TRBJ1-2; 7 nucleotides match TRBD1. V dropped 3 bases and J dropped 2; count of bases not matched to a gene: 0. From germline, CDR1 is SGHAT and CDR2 FQNNGV. The CDR3 covers 13 residues. The CDR3 here is CASSLDRNYGYTF. The CDR3 bases are TGTGCCAGCAGCTTGGACAGGAACTATGGCTACACCTTC.

The rearrangement links TRBV5-1 to TRBJ2-5; 12 bases line up with TRBD1. Germline CDR1 and CDR2: SGHRS and YFSETQ. V shed 4 bases and J 5 bases; nucleotides not matched to a gene: 6. The CDR3 is 15 amino acids. The DNA for the CDR3 is TGCGCCAGCAGCGGGGGACAGGGGGCGCGGGAGACCCAGTACTTC. It yields the protein CASSGGQGARETQYF.

The rearrangement joins TRBV4-3 to TRBJ1-2, with TRBD1 identical over 8 bases. The CDR3 length is 15 residues. The V and J ends lost 1 base and 6 bases, in that order; junction bases with no gene match: 7. CDR1 and CDR2 from the germline V gene are LGHNA and YSLEER. In DNA, the CDR3 is TGCGCCAGCAGCCAAGGGTGGACAGGGACACATGGCTACACCTTC. It yields the protein CASSQGWTGTHGYTF.

The rearrangement joins TRBV15 to TRBJ2-3; 8 nucleotides line up with TRBD2. The V gene end was trimmed by 0 bases and the J gene end by 4 bases; junction bases not matched to a gene: 9. Germline V CDR1 and CDR2: LNHNV, YYDKDF (reference sequence). CDR3 length: 17 amino acids. In DNA form, the CDR3 reads TGTGCCACCAGCAGAGATTACCCCAGCGGGGGTGCAGATACGCAGTATTTT. Amino acid sequence: CATSRDYPSGGADTQYF.

This rearrangement joins TRBV7-6 to TRBJ2-1, with a tentative D call TRBD1 (6 bases). CDR1 and CDR2 (germline): SGHVS, FNYEAQ. This CDR3 is 13 amino acids long. V lost 5 bases, J lost 12 bases, and 17 bases lay in between. The CDR3 region is CASSLTGPGRQFF. Written as DNA, the CDR3 is TGTGCCAGCAGCCTCACAGGGCCTGGTAGGCAGTTCTTC.

The CDR3 sequence: CASSPRRDREFTDTQYF. The CDR3 bases are TGTGCCAGTAGTCCGCGACGGGACAGGGAATTCACAGATACGCAGTATTTT. V is TRBV19 and J is TRBJ2-3, with 9 bases that match TRBD1. CDR3 length equals 17 residues. Germline V CDR1 and CDR2: LNHDA, SQIVND (reference sequence). Trimming took 5 bases from V and 2 from J; bases not matched to a gene: 11.

The V call is TRBV7-2, the J call TRBJ1-1; 8 bases agree with TRBD1. The V segment lost 5 bases and the J segment 3 bases; nucleotides outside the gene matches: 2. There are 13 residues in the CDR3. Germline CDR1 is SGHTA and CDR2 is FQGNSA. The CDR3 coding sequence is TGTGCCAGCAGCCTACAGGGGGACACTGAAGCTTTCTTT. Encoded protein: CASSLQGDTEAFF.

The chain is built from TRBV5-4 and TRBJ1-2; D gene unclear. Germline V gene lookup returns CDR1 SGHNT and CDR2 YYREEE (reference sequence). Deletions cut 4 bases from V and 4 bases from J, with 17 bases between. There are 15 residues in the CDR3. The CDR3 protein is CASSRDGRDVYGYTF. CDR3 coding DNA: TGTGCCAGCAGCCGCGACGGGAGGGATGTCTATGGCTACACCTTC.

The gene calls are TRBV5-1 and TRBJ1-2; tentatively, D is TRBD1 (6 bases). The V end lost 4 bases, the J end lost 2 bases, and 15 bases lay between the germline ends. CDR3 length: 15 residues. The V gene's germline CDR1 is SGHRS and CDR2 YFSETQ. CDR3 coding DNA: TGCGCCAGCAGCCCTGGGGGCGGTTGGAACTATGGCTACACCTTC. Translating gives CASSPGGGWNYGYTF.

The chain carries TRBV4-3 and TRBJ1-1, with unresolved D. CDR3 size: 13 residues. The germline CDR1 and CDR2 sequences are LGHNA and YSLEER. The V end was cut by 0 bases, the J end by 11 bases, with 13 bases between. The CDR3 region is CASSQDLETEAFF. In nucleotides, the CDR3 is TGCGCCAGCAGCCAAGATTTAGAAACAGAGGCTTTCTTT.

This clone has a handful of counts. The chain uses TRBV5-1 and TRBJ2-1; 8 bases are shared with TRBD2. There are 15 residues in the CDR3. V lost 4 bases and J lost 0; bases outside the gene matches: 3. In germline, CDR1 is SGHRS, CDR2 YFSETQ. The CDR3 region is CASSLTSGSYNEQFF. In DNA, the CDR3 is TGCGCCAGCAGCCTAACTAGCGGCTCCTACAATGAGCAGTTCTTC.

The chain couples TRBV5-4 to TRBJ2-1; 7 nucleotides align to TRBD1. CDR3 length: 15 amino acids. Losses at the gene ends were 5 bases for V and 1 base for J; bases not matched to a gene: 6. CDR1 SGHNT and CDR2 YYREEE come from the germline V gene (reference sequence). CDR3 sequence reads: CASRYAGGSYNEQFF. In nucleotides, the CDR3 is TGTGCCAGCAGGTACGCAGGGGGTTCCTACAATGAGCAGTTCTTC.

There are a few counts of this clone. CDR3 bases: TGCGCCAGCAGCCCCCAGGAGGGAAATCAGCCCCAGCATTTT. It translates to CASSPQEGNQPQHF. The chain joins TRBV4-3 to TRBJ1-5, with unresolved D. V lost 4 bases and J 4 bases, leaving 11 bases between the germline ends. The CDR3 has 14 amino acids. The germline V gene has CDR1 LGHNA and CDR2 YSLEER.

The rearrangement joins TRBV5-4 to TRBJ1-4; 7 bases align to TRBD1. Germline trimming cut 4 bases from V and 7 bases from J; bases unmatched to any gene: 16. Germline V gene data show CDR1 as SGHNT and CDR2 as YYREEE (reference sequence). The CDR3 runs 17 residues. The DNA for the CDR3 is TGTGCCAGCAGCCCTAGACAGGGTCGGCTCCCGCCTGAAAAACTGTTTTTT. This sequence encodes CASSPRQGRLPPEKLFF. Based on the CDR3 plus reference TRBV5-4 and TRBJ1-4, the full variable domain is ETGVTQSPTHLIKTRGQQVTLRCSSQSGHNTVSWYQQALGQGPQFIFQYYREEENGRGNFPPRFSGLQFPNYSSELNVNALELDDSALYLCASSPRQGRLPPEKLFFGSGTQLSVL.

J is TRBJ1-2 and V is TRBV7-9; D is perhaps TRBD1 (6 bases). V was clipped by 1 base and J by 7 bases, with 16 bases between them. CDR3 size: 15 residues. In germline, CDR1 is SEHNR, CDR2 FQNEAQ (reference sequence). This CDR3 is CASSLGAAGASGYTF. The CDR3 nucleotides are TGTGCCAGCAGCTTAGGGGCCGCGGGGGCAAGTGGCTACACCTTC.

The genes are TRBV11-3 and TRBJ2-1; 14 bases agree with TRBD2. The germline V gene has CDR1 SGHNT and CDR2 YENEEA. V lost 1 base and J lost 7; bases outside the gene matches: 3. The CDR3 consists of 16 residues. The CDR3 DNA reads as TGTGCCAGCAGCTTAGGGACTAGCGGGGGGAGAAATGAGCAGTTCTTC. This codes for CASSLGTSGGRNEQFF.

The rearrangement joins TRBV6-5 to TRBJ1-1; TRBD1 is a possible D gene (5 bases). CDR1 and CDR2 from the germline V gene are MNHEY and SVGAGI. Trimming took 7 bases from V and 2 from J, leaving 11 bases between them. The CDR3 runs to 13 residues. The CDR3 here is CASNRGLNTEAFF. For the CDR3, the DNA is TGTGCCAGCAATCGGGGACTAAACACTGAAGCTTTCTTT.

This chain connects TRBV7-6 to TRBJ2-1; 9 nucleotides line up with TRBD2. The V gene end was trimmed by 1 base and the J gene end by 3 bases; junction bases not matched to a gene: 7. Germline CDR1 SGHVS, CDR2 FNYEAQ. The CDR3 is made up of 17 amino acids. The CDR3 reads CASSLGGGAYLYNEQFF. The CDR3 DNA is TGTGCCAGCAGCTTAGGCGGGGGGGCCTACCTCTACAATGAGCAGTTCTTC.

This chain connects TRBV7-8 to TRBJ2-2; D gene unclear. V gave up 1 base and J gave up 5 bases, with 2 bases separating them. Germline loops: CDR1 SGHVS, CDR2 FQNEAQ. The CDR3 covers 12 residues. CDR3 loop: CASSLVTGELFF. The CDR3, as DNA: TGTGCCAGCAGCTTAGTAACCGGGGAGCTGTTTTTT.